The 23 T cell receptor beta chains below were found in one sample sequenced in a study of T cell changes during pregnancy in multiple sclerosis. The repertoire was sequenced with immunoSEQ multiplex PCR; TCRdb's copy has only in-frame clones and lacks some. Seen here are tens of thousands of clones, 92% observed once, and the top ten hold less than 0.45%. Material: CD4+ T cells from peripheral blood mononuclear cells, obtained after pregnancy. The receptors here all came from a female donor with multiple sclerosis, enrolled in a pregnancy study.

The chain employs TRBV30 and TRBJ1-4; D gene uncertain. The CDR3 is 12 amino acids. V was shortened by 2 bases and J by 8 bases, with 9 bases between the two germline ends. In germline, CDR1 is GTSNPN, CDR2 SVGIG (reference sequence). The CDR3: CAWSLYPEKLFF. The CDR3 coding sequence is TGTGCCTGGAGTCTATACCCCGAAAAACTGTTTTTT.

The rearrangement joins TRBV9 to TRBJ2-5, with 7 bases identical to TRBD2. Germline CDR1 SGDLS, CDR2 YYNGEE. With V trimmed by 4 bases and J by 4 bases, 13 bases remained unmatched. The CDR3 has 16 residues. The CDR3 here is CASSLLGRAGGETQYF. For the CDR3, the DNA is TGTGCCAGCAGCCTTCTAGGGAGGGCGGGTGGAGAGACCCAGTACTTC.

The chain recombines TRBV2 with TRBJ2-3; 10 nucleotides agree with TRBD1. This CDR3 contains 15 residues. The V gene end was trimmed by 6 bases and the J gene end by 4 bases; junction bases not matched to a gene: 7. Germline V gene lookup returns CDR1 SNHLY and CDR2 FYNNEI. The CDR3 sequence: CASRGRDRGADTQYF. The CDR3 DNA reads as TGTGCCAGCAGGGGCCGGGACAGGGGCGCAGATACGCAGTATTTT.

The chain employs TRBV28 and TRBJ1-4; 7 bases are shared with TRBD1. V dropped 6 bases and J dropped 4; count of bases not matched to a gene: 11. The germline gives CDR1 MDHEN, CDR2 SYDVKM. The CDR3 is 16 amino acids. The CDR3 reads CASSPGWGQRNEKLFF. In nucleotides, the CDR3 is TGTGCCAGCAGCCCAGGGTGGGGACAGCGTAATGAAAAACTGTTTTTT. Supplemented by reference TRBV28 and TRBJ1-4, the full variable domain reads DVKVTQSSRYLVKRTGEKVFLECVQDMDHENMFWYRQDPGLGLRLIYFSYDVKMKEKGDIPEGYSVSREKKERFSLILESASTNQTSMYLCASSPGWGQRNEKLFFGSGTQLSVL.

The chain recombines TRBV5-1 with TRBJ2-2; D is ambiguous. V shed 6 bases and J shed 6 bases, with 12 bases lying between them. CDR3 length: 13 amino acids. CDR1 is SGHRS, CDR2 YFSETQ, per germline. The CDR3 coding sequence is TGCGCCAGCAATCCCCAAGGAGCCGGGGAGCTGTTTTTT. Translated: CASNPQGAGELFF. Full variable domain (remainder filled in from reference TRBV5-1 and TRBJ2-2): KAGVTQTPRYLIKTRGQQVTLSCSPISGHRSVSWYQQTPGQGLQFLFEYFSETQRNKGNFPGRFSGRQFSNSRSEMNVSTLELGDSALYLCASNPQGAGELFFGEGSRLTVL.

The chain combines TRBV7-3 with TRBJ2-6; 13 bases are a match to TRBD2. Trimming cost V 0 bases and J 1 base; bases outside gene matches: 3. The CDR3 spans 19 residues. Germline V gene sequence: CDR1 SGHTA, CDR2 FQGTGA. This chain's CDR3 is CASSLTPGLAGSGANVLTF. The CDR3 coding sequence is TGTGCCAGCAGCTTAACTCCGGGACTAGCGGGATCTGGGGCCAACGTCCTGACTTTC.

The chain carries TRBV18 and TRBJ1-1, with 7 bases aligning to TRBD1. Trimming cost V 3 bases and J 3 bases; bases outside gene matches: 7. The germline V gene has CDR1 KGHSH and CDR2 LQKENI. This CDR3 region has 15 residues. The CDR3 protein is CASSPRQGLDTEAFF. The CDR3 bases are TGTGCCAGCTCACCCCGACAGGGTCTTGACACTGAAGCTTTCTTT.

V gene TRBV5-6 combines with J gene TRBJ1-5; D is undetermined. V lost 1 base to trimming and J lost 7 bases, with 12 bases between them. Germline-derived CDR1 and CDR2 are SGHDT and YYEEEE. The CDR3 covers 14 residues. CDR3 bases: TGTGCCAGCAGCTTGTCGCCCAGCGGGCAGCCCCAGCATTTT. Translation gives CASSLSPSGQPQHF.

This chain uses TRBV7-2 with TRBJ2-1, with D maybe TRBD2 (5 bases). There are 13 residues in the CDR3. The V gene lost 2 bases and the J gene lost 7 bases, with 9 bases spanning the gap. Germline CDR1 and CDR2: SGHTA and FQGNSA. Here the CDR3 reads CASSLQWRNEQFF. Written as DNA, the CDR3 is TGTGCCAGCAGCTTACAGTGGAGGAATGAGCAGTTCTTC.

This chain links TRBV6-6 with TRBJ2-1, with 10 positions matching TRBD2. This CDR3 has 15 residues. Trimming at V came to 1 base and at J to 8 bases, leaving 5 bases not matched to a gene. From germline, CDR1 is MNHNY and CDR2 SVGAGI (reference sequence). The CDR3: CASSYFGLAGDEQFF. In nucleotides, the CDR3 is TGTGCCAGCAGTTACTTCGGGCTAGCGGGAGATGAGCAGTTCTTC.

The V and J genes are TRBV4-1 and TRBJ2-5, with D unclear. V lost 1 base and J 2 bases, leaving 17 bases between the germline ends. CDR1 MGHRA and CDR2 YSYEKL come from the germline V gene. The CDR3 is 17 residues long. The CDR3 DNA reads as TGCGCCAGCAGCCAAGGCTCGTTATTTAGTAATCAAGAGACCCAGTACTTC. This gives the protein CASSQGSLFSNQETQYF.

The chain links TRBV6-5 to TRBJ2-2; TRBD2 matches at 7 bases. Trimming cost V 2 bases and J 6 bases; bases outside gene matches: 6. The germline V gene encodes CDR1 MNHEY and CDR2 SVGAGI. This CDR3 comprises 15 residues. The CDR3, as DNA: TGTGCCAGCAGTTACGGCGGGAGCTTCTCCGGGGAGCTGTTTTTT. Residues: CASSYGGSFSGELFF.

The rearrangement joins TRBV30 to TRBJ2-2; D remains ambiguous. Germline V lookup: CDR1 GTSNPN, CDR2 SVGIG (reference sequence). CDR3 length: 13 residues. CDR3 protein: CAAPLPNTGELFF. In DNA form, the CDR3 reads TGTGCTGCGCCACTTCCTAACACCGGGGAGCTGTTTTTT.

This sequence joins TRBV14 and TRBJ2-7, with 8 nucleotides matching TRBD1. V lost 6 bases and J lost 3; bases outside the gene matches: 16. This CDR3 has 17 residues. CDR1 is SGHDN and CDR2 is FVKESK in the germline V gene. Here the CDR3 reads CASRRLPQGALVYEQYF. DNA of the CDR3: TGTGCCAGCAGGCGTCTTCCTCAGGGGGCGCTCGTCTACGAGCAGTACTTC.

V is TRBV11-2 and J is TRBJ2-1, with 8 nucleotides matching TRBD2. The CDR3 runs to 17 residues. V lost 1 base and J lost 4; bases outside the gene matches: 9. CDR1 SGHAT and CDR2 FQNNGV come from the germline V gene. CDR3 DNA: TGTGCCAGCAGCTTAGGGGGGGCGGGAGGACCTTACAATGAGCAGTTCTTC. This sequence encodes CASSLGGAGGPYNEQFF. Complete variable domain (other parts from reference TRBV11-2 and TRBJ2-1): EAGVAQSPRYKIIEKRQSVAFWCNPISGHATLYWYQQILGQGPKLLIQFQNNGVVDDSQLPKDRFSAERLKGVDSTLKIQPAKLEDSAVYLCASSLGGAGGPYNEQFFGPGTRLTVL.

This sequence joins TRBV7-3 and TRBJ1-2, with 7 bases fitting TRBD1. V was clipped by 5 bases and J by 12 bases; unmatched bases: 6. In germline, CDR1 is SGHTA, CDR2 FQGTGA. This CDR3 spans 11 amino acids. The CDR3 here is CASSRDRVHTF. As DNA, the CDR3 is TGTGCCAGCAGCCGAGACAGGGTACACACCTTC.

This clone appeared a few times. This chain joins TRBV7-9 and TRBJ1-3; D unclear. The CDR3 consists of 15 residues. V was pared by 5 bases and J by 4 bases, with 15 bases between. CDR1 SEHNR and CDR2 FQNEAQ come from the germline V gene (reference sequence). The CDR3 protein is CASSPTRTRGNTIYF. The CDR3 DNA follows: TGTGCCAGCAGCCCGACTAGGACGAGGGGAAACACCATATATTTT. The full variable domain, in which reference TRBV7-9 and TRBJ1-3 provide the parts outside the CDR3, is DTGVSQNPRHKITKRGQNVTFRCDPISEHNRLYWYRQTLGQGPEFLTYFQNEAQLEKSRLLSDRFSAERPKGSFSTLEIQRTEQGDSAMYLCASSPTRTRGNTIYFGEGSWLTVV.

CDR3 sequence reads: CASSFDRAVQYF. The CDR3 DNA is TGTGCCAGCAGCTTCGATCGAGCCGTTCAGTACTTC. The V and J genes are TRBV7-8 and TRBJ2-4; D unresolved. This CDR3 spans 12 amino acids. CDR1 and CDR2 from the germline V gene are SGHVS and FQNEAQ. Trimming pared 3 bases from V and 11 bases from J, leaving 11 bases between.

V is TRBV12-5 and J is TRBJ2-3; TRBD2 matches at 14 bases. J gave up 2 bases and V 3 bases, and 4 bases lay outside the gene matches. Germline V gives CDR1 LGHNT, CDR2 FRNRAP. The CDR3 extends over 17 amino acids. CDR3 protein: CASGFGTSGRVTDTQYF. The CDR3 nucleotides read TGTGCTAGTGGTTTCGGGACTAGCGGGAGAGTCACAGATACGCAGTATTTT.

The rearrangement joins TRBV19 to TRBJ1-2; TRBD1 aligns across 7 bases. V shed 5 bases and J 3 bases; nucleotides not matched to a gene: 6. Germline V gene lookup returns CDR1 LNHDA and CDR2 SQIVND (reference sequence). CDR3 length equals 14 residues. For the CDR3, the DNA is TGTGCCAGTAGTTCCACCGGGACAGACTATGGCTACACCTTC. Translated: CASSSTGTDYGYTF.

This clone was recorded a few times. The chain joins TRBV9 to TRBJ1-1, with 7 positions matching TRBD1. Trimming removed 4 bases from V and 1 base from J; junction bases left unmatched: 4. Germline V gene lookup returns CDR1 SGDLS and CDR2 YYNGEE. This CDR3 is built from 14 residues. CDR3 sequence reads: CASSPRQGNTEAFF. The CDR3 coding sequence is TGTGCCAGCAGCCCCCGACAGGGGAACACTGAAGCTTTCTTT.

The V gene is TRBV5-1, the J gene TRBJ2-1, with 9 bases matching TRBD2. This CDR3 comprises 15 residues. The J segment lost 8 bases and the V segment lost 4 bases, leaving 10 bases of the junction unmatched. Per germline, CDR1 SGHRS and CDR2 YFSETQ. The CDR3 loop is CASSPGLSGSDEQFF. CDR3 DNA sequence: TGCGCCAGCAGCCCCGGCCTTAGCGGGAGTGATGAGCAGTTCTTC.

The chain couples TRBV27 to TRBJ2-3; D not resolved. The germline V gene has CDR1 MNHEY and CDR2 SMNVEV (reference sequence). The CDR3 extends over 16 amino acids. With 3 bases removed from V and 4 bases from J, the gap between germline ends came to 17 bases. This chain's CDR3 is CASSFSDSLVPDTQYF. The DNA for the CDR3 is TGTGCCAGCAGTTTTTCTGACTCGCTAGTTCCAGATACGCAGTATTTT.